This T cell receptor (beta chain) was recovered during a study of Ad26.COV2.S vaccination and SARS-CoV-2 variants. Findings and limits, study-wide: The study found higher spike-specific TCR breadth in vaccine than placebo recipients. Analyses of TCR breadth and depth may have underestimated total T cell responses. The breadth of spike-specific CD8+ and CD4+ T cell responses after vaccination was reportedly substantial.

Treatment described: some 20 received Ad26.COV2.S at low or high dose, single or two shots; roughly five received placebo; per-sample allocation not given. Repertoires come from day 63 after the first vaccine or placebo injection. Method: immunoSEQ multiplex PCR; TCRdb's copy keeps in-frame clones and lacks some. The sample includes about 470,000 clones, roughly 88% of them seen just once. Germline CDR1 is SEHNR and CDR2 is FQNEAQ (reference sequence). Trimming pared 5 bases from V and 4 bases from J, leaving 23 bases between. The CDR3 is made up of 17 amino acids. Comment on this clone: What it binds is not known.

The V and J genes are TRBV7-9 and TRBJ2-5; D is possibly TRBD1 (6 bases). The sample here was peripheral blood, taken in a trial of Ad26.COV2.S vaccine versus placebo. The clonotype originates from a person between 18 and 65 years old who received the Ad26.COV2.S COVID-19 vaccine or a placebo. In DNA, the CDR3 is TGTGCCAGCAGCCGAACACCGGGACCCCAAGGGGGAGAGACCCAGTACTTC. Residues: CASSRTPGPQGGETQYF. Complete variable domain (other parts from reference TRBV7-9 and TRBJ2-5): DTGVSQNPRHKITKRGQNVTFRCDPISEHNRLYWYRQTLGQGPEFLTYFQNEAQLEKSRLLSDRFSAERPKGSFSTLEIQRTEQGDSAMYLCASSRTPGPQGGETQYFGPGTRLLVL.